What follows are 26 T cell receptor beta chains derived from one specimen sequenced in a study of blood T cells in healthy people across ages. Primers used in a second PCR of roughly 7 to 12 cycles were a sample-barcoded 5' primer and a J-beta primer mix. TCRdb called the 5' RACE reads again in MiXCR, with one record for every CDR3 protein. The table records 800,000 to 1,300,000 distinct CDR3 sequences, about 25% of them present only once. These sequences were also reported in another study, on T cells of mothers and their children.

Sample: blood. The receptors come from a girl aged 2 to 9 in good health.

The chain uses TRBV18 and TRBJ2-5; 7 positions match TRBD1. The CDR3 has 15 amino acids. Germline V gives CDR1 KGHSH, CDR2 LQKENI. Trimming at V came to 5 bases and at J to 5 bases, leaving 11 bases not matched to a gene. The CDR3 loop is CASSGSTGSYETQYF. The DNA of the CDR3 is TGTGCCAGCTCAGGATCGACAGGGTCGTATGAGACCCAGTACTTC.

This clonotype was counted ten times or more. The J gene is TRBJ2-7, the V gene TRBV3-1; D not resolved. Germline V gene lookup returns CDR1 LGHDT and CDR2 YNNKEL (reference sequence). This CDR3 comprises 14 residues. Deletions cut 5 bases from V and 0 bases from J, with 11 bases between. CDR3 region: CASSVSPGSYEQYF. The CDR3 nucleotides are TGTGCCAGCAGCGTAAGTCCGGGCTCCTACGAGCAGTACTTC.

The CDR3: CASSPGTSEGNEQFF. CDR3 sequence (DNA): TGTGCCAGCAGCCCCGGGACTAGCGAGGGGAATGAGCAGTTCTTC. The chain employs TRBV9 and TRBJ2-1; 10 bases are shared with TRBD2. The V gene's germline CDR1 is SGDLS and CDR2 YYNGEE. This CDR3 region has 15 residues. Losses at the gene ends were 4 bases for V and 7 bases for J; bases not matched to a gene: 8.

This clonotype has only a few counts. In DNA form, the CDR3 reads TGTGCCAGCAGCGTTGGTGGTGGGGGGCATTCATATAATGAGCAGTTCTTC. Amino acid sequence: CASSVGGGGHSYNEQFF. The genes are TRBV9 and TRBJ2-5, with D perhaps assigned TRBD1 or TRBD2 (6 bases each). The assigned J gene may be wrong: the sequence end matches TRBJ2-1 better. Looked up from germline, CDR1 is SGDLS and CDR2 is YYNGEE. The length of the CDR3 is 17 residues.

This clonotype occurred a few times. This chain links TRBV6-2 or TRBV6-3 with TRBJ2-1; D unclear. CDR3 length: 13 residues. Trimming left V 1 base short and J 6 bases short, with 7 bases between. CDR1 and CDR2 (germline): MNHEY, SVGEGT. For the CDR3, the DNA is TGTGCCAGCAGTTACTTTAGGAGCAATGAGCAGTTCTTC. This sequence encodes CASSYFRSNEQFF.

The sample holds a few counts of this clonotype. CDR3 residues: CASSSLGQGQANVLTF. CDR3 nucleotide sequence: TGTGCCAGCAGTTCCTTGGGACAGGGCCAGGCCAACGTCCTGACTTTC. The chain is built from TRBV7-9 and TRBJ2-6; 9 nucleotides agree with TRBD1. Germline V gives CDR1 SEHNR, CDR2 FQNEAQ (reference sequence). The CDR3 spans 16 residues. The V segment lost 6 bases and the J segment 6 bases; nucleotides outside the gene matches: 9. The full variable domain, completed using reference TRBV7-9 and TRBJ2-6, is DTGVSQNPRHKITKRGQNVTFRCDPISEHNRLYWYRQTLGQGPEFLTYFQNEAQLEKSRLLSDRFSAERPKGSFSTLEIQRTEQGDSAMYLCASSSLGQGQANVLTFGAGSRLTVL.

In its sample, this clonotype was seen a few times. This chain links TRBV7-8 with TRBJ1-1; TRBD1 aligns across 7 bases. V was pared by 5 bases and J by 2 bases, with 17 bases of the junction left unmatched. The CDR3 has 18 amino acids. In germline, CDR1 is SGHVS, CDR2 FQNEAQ. DNA of the CDR3: TGTGCCAGCAGCCTCGAAATCCGGGACAGCAACCCAAACACTGAAGCTTTCTTT. This encodes CASSLEIRDSNPNTEAFF.

On this clonotype: A junction boundary mismatches the germline segment, possibly from a read error. The gene calls are TRBV20-1 and TRBJ2-1; no definite D call. Per the germline V gene, CDR1 is DFQATT and CDR2 is SNEGSKA (reference sequence). The CDR3 has 15 residues. The CDR3 DNA reads as TGCAGTGCTAGAGACATCACTGAGGCGCGCAATGAGCAGTCCTTC. Translating it yields CSARDITEARNEQSF.

The CDR3 reads CSARHRASVWNEQFF. The CDR3 nucleotides are TGCAGTGCGAGACACCGGGCCTCGGTGTGGAATGAGCAGTTCTTC. The chain joins TRBV20-1 to TRBJ2-1; D uncertain. Germline CDR1 and CDR2: DFQATT and SNEGSKA (reference sequence). The V gene lost 6 bases and the J gene lost 7 bases, with 22 bases spanning the gap. This CDR3 has 15 residues.

The rearrangement joins TRBV5-1 to TRBJ1-4; D ambiguous. CDR3 length: 15 residues. V lost 1 base and J lost 6, with 13 bases in between. Germline-derived CDR1 and CDR2 are SGHRS and YFSETQ. CDR3 protein: CASSLSAGVDEKLFF. The CDR3 coding sequence is TGCGCCAGCAGCTTGTCAGCCGGGGTGGATGAAAAACTGTTTTTT.

The chain is built from TRBV28 and TRBJ1-2; 8 bases agree with TRBD1. This CDR3 has 12 amino acids. Trimming took 4 bases from V and 7 from J; bases not matched to a gene: 2. Germline V gives CDR1 MDHEN, CDR2 SYDVKM. The CDR3 DNA reads TGTGCCAGCAGTTCGGACAGGGCTGGCTACACCTTC. Translating it yields CASSSDRAGYTF.

The chain joins TRBV29-1 to TRBJ2-7; TRBD1 matches 8 bases. V lost 7 bases to trimming and J lost 3 bases; unmatched junction nucleotides: 5. This CDR3 has 12 amino acids. From germline, CDR1 is SQVTM and CDR2 ANQGSEA. DNA of the CDR3: TGCAGCGCACAGGGGGAATTCTACGAGCAGTACTTC. This codes for CSAQGEFYEQYF.

The chain employs TRBV13 and TRBJ2-4; D might be TRBD2 (6 bases). Germline assignment: CDR1 PRHDT and CDR2 FYEKMQ (reference sequence). Deletions cut 8 bases from V and 3 bases from J, with 14 bases between. CDR3 length equals 14 residues. CDR3 bases: TGTGCCAGCGCCATGGCGGGGAACAAAAACATTCAGTACTTC. Residues: CASAMAGNKNIQYF.

The sample holds a few counts of this clonotype. This chain links TRBV14 with TRBJ2-7; D unresolved. The CDR3 length is 12 residues. Germline lookup yields CDR1 SGHDN and CDR2 FVKESK. The V end was cut by 4 bases, the J end by 6 bases, with 10 bases between. As DNA, the CDR3 is TGTGCCAGCAGCCCAACTACCGGCGAGCAGTACTTC. Its translation: CASSPTTGEQYF.

This chain joins TRBV7-9 and TRBJ2-3, with 11 bases that match TRBD2. The germline V gene encodes CDR1 SEHNR and CDR2 FQNEAQ (reference sequence). The ends lost 6 bases at V and 3 bases at J; junction bases unmatched: 8. The CDR3 spans 16 residues. This CDR3 is CASRRPTSGGTDTQYF. As DNA, the CDR3 is TGTGCCAGCAGACGACCTACTAGCGGGGGAACAGATACGCAGTATTTT. Using reference TRBV7-9 and TRBJ2-3 for the parts outside the CDR3, the full variable domain is DTGVSQNPRHKITKRGQNVTFRCDPISEHNRLYWYRQTLGQGPEFLTYFQNEAQLEKSRLLSDRFSAERPKGSFSTLEIQRTEQGDSAMYLCASRRPTSGGTDTQYFGPGTRLTVL.

CDR3 nucleotides: TGTGCCAGCAGGAGGGACAGGGGTGGTTCCCAGTACTTC. The encoded protein is CASRRDRGGSQYF. V and J are TRBV2 and TRBJ2-5; 10 bases match TRBD1. CDR1 and CDR2 from the germline V gene are SNHLY and FYNNEI. Trimming at V came to 6 bases and at J to 9 bases, leaving 7 bases not matched to a gene. The CDR3 is made up of 13 amino acids.

The CDR3 reads CASSLTAFNTEAFF. The DNA for the CDR3 is TGTGCCAGCAGTTTAACGGCCTTTAACACTGAAGCTTTCTTT. This chain connects TRBV12-3 or TRBV12-4 to TRBJ1-1; D gene unclear. Deletions cut 2 bases from V and 2 bases from J, with 9 bases between. This CDR3 region has 14 residues.

This clonotype was observed a few times. This chain uses TRBV6-5 with TRBJ2-5, with D uncertain. The germline gives CDR1 MNHEY, CDR2 SVGAGI. Between the trimmed V and J ends, which lost 7 bases and 11 bases, there was a span of 17 bases. The CDR3 has 12 residues. Here the CDR3 DNA reads TGTGCCAGCACCACCCTTGGGAACCCGCAGTACTTC. Its translation is CASTTLGNPQYF.

CDR3 nucleotides: TGTGCCACCAGTGACTCGAGATATAGACTAGCCAAAAACATTCAGTACTTC. This codes for CATSDSRYRLAKNIQYF. V usage is TRBV24-1 and J usage is TRBJ2-4; D gene ambiguous. CDR1 and CDR2 from the germline V gene are KGHDR and SFDVKD. V lost 4 bases and J lost 0, with 15 bases in between. The CDR3 sequence is 17 residues long.

The chain employs TRBV11-2 and TRBJ1-2, with D perhaps TRBD1 (6 bases). The CDR3 totals 13 residues. V was trimmed by 2 bases and J by 6 bases, leaving 10 bases between them. CDR1 is SGHAT and CDR2 is FQNNGV in the germline V gene. The CDR3: CASSLNRVHGYTF. CDR3 nucleotide sequence: TGTGCCAGCAGCTTAAACAGGGTGCATGGCTACACCTTC.

A few counts support this clonotype. This chain uses TRBV29-1 with TRBJ2-7; D remains unclear. The CDR3 extends over 17 amino acids. Germline V gene data show CDR1 as SQVTM and CDR2 as ANQGSEA. Trimming shortened V by 7 bases and J by 0 bases, and 25 bases separated the two germline ends. CDR3 sequence: CSATADSTPPSSYEQYF. The CDR3 DNA is TGCAGCGCTACGGCGGATTCCACTCCTCCCAGCTCCTACGAGCAGTACTTC.

The rearrangement uses TRBV3-1 and TRBJ2-5; a weak D match, TRBD2 (6 bases). The DNA end is more similar to TRBJ2-1, so the J call may be wrong. The germline CDR1 and CDR2 sequences are LGHDT and YNNKEL (reference sequence). This CDR3 is 16 amino acids long. For the CDR3, the DNA is TGTGCCAGCAGCCTAACGGGACTCGGTACTAGCCTGAAGCAGTTCTTC. Its protein product is CASSLTGLGTSLKQFF.

This clonotype was seen a few times. The chain uses TRBV9 and TRBJ2-5, with a possible D match to TRBD1 (6 bases). From germline, CDR1 is SGDLS and CDR2 YYNGEE. The CDR3 length is 16 residues. V dropped 3 bases and J dropped 1 base, with 16 bases sitting between them. The CDR3 sequence: CASSGRDTWFQETQYF. The CDR3 DNA follows: TGTGCCAGCAGCGGCCGGGACACCTGGTTCCAAGAGACCCAGTACTTC.

The rearrangement uses TRBV5-1 and TRBJ2-2; a weak D match, TRBD1 (5 bases). Germline-derived CDR1 and CDR2 are SGHRS and YFSETQ. With 4 bases removed from V and 3 bases from J, the gap between germline ends came to 10 bases. CDR3 length: 14 amino acids. CDR3 nucleotides: TGCGCCAGCAGCATTGGCAGGGACACCGGGGAGCTGTTTTTT. Residues: CASSIGRDTGELFF.

The DNA of the CDR3 is TGTGCCAGCAGCTTGATGGACAGGGGAGGTAGCTACGAGCAGTACTTC. This encodes CASSLMDRGGSYEQYF. The chain links TRBV7-6 to TRBJ2-5; 9 bases are shared with TRBD1. The DNA end favors TRBJ2-7, so the J call may be wrong. CDR1 SGHVS and CDR2 FNYEAQ come from the germline V gene. The CDR3 spans 16 residues.

The chain links TRBV7-9 to TRBJ1-2; maybe TRBD1 (6 bases). The germline V and J ends were trimmed by 6 bases and 2 bases, with 10 bases remaining between them. The CDR3 spans 13 residues. Germline CDR1 is SEHNR and CDR2 is FQNEAQ (reference sequence). CDR3 region: CASRSGTNYGYTF. CDR3 in DNA: TGTGCCAGCAGATCCGGGACAAACTATGGCTACACCTTC. Drawing the rest from reference TRBV7-9 and TRBJ1-2, the complete variable domain is DTGVSQNPRHKITKRGQNVTFRCDPISEHNRLYWYRQTLGQGPEFLTYFQNEAQLEKSRLLSDRFSAERPKGSFSTLEIQRTEQGDSAMYLCASRSGTNYGYTFGSGTRLTVV.